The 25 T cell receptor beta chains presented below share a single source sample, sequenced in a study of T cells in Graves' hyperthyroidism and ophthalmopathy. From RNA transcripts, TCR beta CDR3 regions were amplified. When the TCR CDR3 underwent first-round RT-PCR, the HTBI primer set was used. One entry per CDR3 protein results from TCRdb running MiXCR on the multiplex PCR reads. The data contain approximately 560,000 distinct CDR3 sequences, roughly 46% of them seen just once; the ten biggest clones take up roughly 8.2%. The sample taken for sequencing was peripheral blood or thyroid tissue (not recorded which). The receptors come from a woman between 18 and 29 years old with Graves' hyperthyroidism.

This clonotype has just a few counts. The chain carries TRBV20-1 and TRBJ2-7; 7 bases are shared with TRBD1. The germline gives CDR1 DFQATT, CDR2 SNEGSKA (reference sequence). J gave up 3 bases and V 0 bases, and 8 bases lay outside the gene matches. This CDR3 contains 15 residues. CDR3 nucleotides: TGCAGTGCTAGAGATCCACAGGGGACGGGCTACGAGCAGTACTTC. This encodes CSARDPQGTGYEQYF.

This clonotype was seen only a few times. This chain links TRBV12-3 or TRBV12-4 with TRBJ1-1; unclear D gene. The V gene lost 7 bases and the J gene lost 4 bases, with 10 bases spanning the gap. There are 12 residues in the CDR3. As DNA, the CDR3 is TGTGCCAGCACTGCCTACCCCACTGAAGCTTTCTTT. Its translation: CASTAYPTEAFF.

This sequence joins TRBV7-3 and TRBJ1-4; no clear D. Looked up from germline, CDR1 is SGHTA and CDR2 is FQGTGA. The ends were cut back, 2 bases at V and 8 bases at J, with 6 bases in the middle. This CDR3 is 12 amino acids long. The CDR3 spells CASSLAQEKLFF. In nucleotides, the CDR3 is TGTGCCAGCAGCTTAGCACAGGAAAAACTGTTTTTT.

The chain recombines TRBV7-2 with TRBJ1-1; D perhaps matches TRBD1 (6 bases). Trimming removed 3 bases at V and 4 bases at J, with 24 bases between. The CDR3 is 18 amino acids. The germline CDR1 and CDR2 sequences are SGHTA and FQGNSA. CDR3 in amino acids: CASSFPPLGQGLGTEAFF. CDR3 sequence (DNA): TGTGCCAGCAGCTTCCCGCCCCTTGGGCAGGGGCTGGGCACTGAAGCTTTCTTT.

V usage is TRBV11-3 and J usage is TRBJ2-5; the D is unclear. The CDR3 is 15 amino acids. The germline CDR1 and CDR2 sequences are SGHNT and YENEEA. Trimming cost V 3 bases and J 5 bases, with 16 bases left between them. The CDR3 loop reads CASSLGLTAGETQYF. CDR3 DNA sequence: TGTGCCAGCAGCTTGGGCCTTACGGCTGGGGAGACCCAGTACTTC.

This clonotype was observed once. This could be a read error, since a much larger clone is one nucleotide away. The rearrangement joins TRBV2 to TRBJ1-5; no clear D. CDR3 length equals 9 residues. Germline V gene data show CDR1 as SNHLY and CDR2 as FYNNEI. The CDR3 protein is CVSNQPQHF. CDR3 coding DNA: TGTGTCAGCAATCAGCCCCAGCATTTT.

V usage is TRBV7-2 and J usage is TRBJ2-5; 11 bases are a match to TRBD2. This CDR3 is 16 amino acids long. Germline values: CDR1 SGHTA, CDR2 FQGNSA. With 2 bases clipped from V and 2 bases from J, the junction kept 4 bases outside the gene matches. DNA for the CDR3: TGTGCCAGCAGCTTACGGGGACTAGCGGCTCAAGAGACCCAGTACTTC. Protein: CASSLRGLAAQETQYF. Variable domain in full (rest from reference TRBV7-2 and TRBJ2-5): GAGVSQSPSNKVTEKGKDVELRCDPISGHTALYWYRQSLGQGLEFLIYFQGNSAPDKSGLPSDRFSAERTGGSVSTLTIQRTQQEDSAVYLCASSLRGLAAQETQYFGPGTRLLVL.

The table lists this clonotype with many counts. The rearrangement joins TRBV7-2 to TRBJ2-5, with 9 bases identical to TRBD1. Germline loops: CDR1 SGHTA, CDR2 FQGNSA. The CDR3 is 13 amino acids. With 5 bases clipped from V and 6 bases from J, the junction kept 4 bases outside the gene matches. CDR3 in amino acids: CASSHRGPKTQYF. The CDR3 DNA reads TGTGCCAGCAGCCACAGGGGGCCAAAGACCCAGTACTTC.

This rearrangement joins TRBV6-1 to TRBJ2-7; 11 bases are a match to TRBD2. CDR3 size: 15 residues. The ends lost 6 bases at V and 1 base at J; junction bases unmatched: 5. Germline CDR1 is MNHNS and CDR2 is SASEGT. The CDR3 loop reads CASRVAGGPSYEQYF. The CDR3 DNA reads TGTGCCAGCAGGGTAGCGGGAGGGCCATCCTACGAGCAGTACTTC.

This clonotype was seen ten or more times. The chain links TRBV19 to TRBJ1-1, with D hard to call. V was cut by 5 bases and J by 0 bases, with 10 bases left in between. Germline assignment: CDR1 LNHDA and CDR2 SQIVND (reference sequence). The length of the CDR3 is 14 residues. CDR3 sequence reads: CASSGSALNTEAFF. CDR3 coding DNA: TGTGCCAGTAGTGGTTCAGCTTTGAACACTGAAGCTTTCTTT.

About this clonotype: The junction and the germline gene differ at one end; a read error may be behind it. The CDR3 nucleotides read TGTGCCAGCAGCGCTTCCGGGGGCGCGTATGGCCACACCTTC. It yields the protein CASSASGGAYGHTF. V usage is TRBV7-9 and J usage is TRBJ1-2; tentative D call: TRBD1 (6 bases). The germline V gene encodes CDR1 SEHNR and CDR2 FQNEAQ (reference sequence). This CDR3 is 14 amino acids long.

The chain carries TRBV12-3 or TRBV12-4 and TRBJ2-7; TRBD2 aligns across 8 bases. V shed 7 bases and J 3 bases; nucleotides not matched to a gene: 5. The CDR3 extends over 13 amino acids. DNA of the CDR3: TGTGCCAGCATAGAGGCGGGGGGCTACGAGCAGTACTTC. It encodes CASIEAGGYEQYF.

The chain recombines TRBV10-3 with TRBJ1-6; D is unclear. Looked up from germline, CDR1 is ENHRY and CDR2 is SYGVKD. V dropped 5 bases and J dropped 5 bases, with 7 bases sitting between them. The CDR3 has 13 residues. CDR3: CAISWRDNSPLHF. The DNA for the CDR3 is TGTGCCATCAGTTGGCGGGATAATTCACCCCTCCACTTT.

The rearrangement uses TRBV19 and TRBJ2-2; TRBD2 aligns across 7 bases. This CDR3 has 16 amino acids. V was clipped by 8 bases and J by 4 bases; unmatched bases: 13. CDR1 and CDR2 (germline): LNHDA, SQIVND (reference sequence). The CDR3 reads CASSSVVAGGTGELFF. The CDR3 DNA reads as TGTGCCAGTTCTTCGGTGGTAGCGGGTGGCACCGGGGAGCTGTTTTTT.

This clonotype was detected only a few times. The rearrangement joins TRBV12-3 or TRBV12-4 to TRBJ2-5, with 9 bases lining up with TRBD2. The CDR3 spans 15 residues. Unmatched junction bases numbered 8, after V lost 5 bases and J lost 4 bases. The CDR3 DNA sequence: TGTGCCAGCAGTGAAGCGGGAGGAAGAGGAGAGACCCAGTACTTC. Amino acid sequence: CASSEAGGRGETQYF.

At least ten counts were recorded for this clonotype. The CDR3, as DNA: TGCAGCGTTGGCGGTTTACGGACTGAAGCTTTCTTT. Its translation: CSVGGLRTEAFF. The chain links TRBV29-1 to TRBJ1-1; D is undetermined. CDR3 length: 12 amino acids. CDR1 SQVTM and CDR2 ANQGSEA come from the germline V gene. Trimming pared 4 bases from V and 5 bases from J, leaving 11 bases between.

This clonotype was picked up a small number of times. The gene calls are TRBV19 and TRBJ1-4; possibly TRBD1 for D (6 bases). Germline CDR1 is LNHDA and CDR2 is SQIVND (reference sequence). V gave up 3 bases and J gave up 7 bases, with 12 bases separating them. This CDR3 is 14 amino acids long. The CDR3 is CASSIGQRGEKLFF. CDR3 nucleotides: TGTGCCAGTAGTATTGGACAGCGTGGTGAAAAACTGTTTTTT.

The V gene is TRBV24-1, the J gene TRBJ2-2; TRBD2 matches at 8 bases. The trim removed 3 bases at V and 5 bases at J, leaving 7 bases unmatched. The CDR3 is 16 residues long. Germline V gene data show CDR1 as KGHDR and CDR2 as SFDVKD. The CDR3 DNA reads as TGTGCCACCAGTGATGCGACTAGCGCGGGGACCGGGGAGCTGTTTTTT. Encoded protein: CATSDATSAGTGELFF.

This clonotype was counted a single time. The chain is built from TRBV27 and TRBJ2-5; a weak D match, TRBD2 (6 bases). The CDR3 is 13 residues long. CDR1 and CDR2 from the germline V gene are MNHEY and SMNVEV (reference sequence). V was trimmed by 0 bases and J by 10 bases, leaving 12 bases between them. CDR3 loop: CASSLSGLAIQYF. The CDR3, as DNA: TGTGCCAGCAGTTTATCGGGACTTGCCATCCAGTACTTC.

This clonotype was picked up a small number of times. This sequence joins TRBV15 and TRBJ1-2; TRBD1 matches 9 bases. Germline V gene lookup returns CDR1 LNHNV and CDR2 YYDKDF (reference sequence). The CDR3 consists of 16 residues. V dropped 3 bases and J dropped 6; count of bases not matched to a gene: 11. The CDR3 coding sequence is TGTGCCACCAGCAGCCCGGGACAGGGTTATTCGCATGGCTACACCTTC. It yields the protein CATSSPGQGYSHGYTF.

CDR3 residues: CASSPQGRSTGELFF. DNA for the CDR3: TGTGCCAGCAGCCCACAGGGGCGGAGTACCGGGGAGCTGTTTTTT. The V gene is TRBV7-9, the J gene TRBJ2-2; 7 nucleotides line up with TRBD1. CDR3 size: 15 residues. V gave up 5 bases and J gave up 5 bases; unmatched junction bases: 8. Germline CDR1 is SEHNR and CDR2 is FQNEAQ (reference sequence).

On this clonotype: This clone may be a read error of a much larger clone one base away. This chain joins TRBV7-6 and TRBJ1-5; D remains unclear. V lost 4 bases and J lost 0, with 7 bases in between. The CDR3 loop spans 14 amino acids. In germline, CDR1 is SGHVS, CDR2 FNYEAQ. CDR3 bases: TGTGCCAGCAGCTGCGGGGATAGCAATCAGCCCCAGCATTTT. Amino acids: CASSCGDSNQPQHF.

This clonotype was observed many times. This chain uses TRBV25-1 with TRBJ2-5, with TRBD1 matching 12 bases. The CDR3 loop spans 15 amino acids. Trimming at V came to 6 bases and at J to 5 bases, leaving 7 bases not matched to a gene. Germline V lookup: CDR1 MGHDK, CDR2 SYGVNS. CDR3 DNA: TGTGCCAGCAGGGGGACAGGGGGCGCTTGGGAGACCCAGTACTTC. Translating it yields CASRGTGGAWETQYF.

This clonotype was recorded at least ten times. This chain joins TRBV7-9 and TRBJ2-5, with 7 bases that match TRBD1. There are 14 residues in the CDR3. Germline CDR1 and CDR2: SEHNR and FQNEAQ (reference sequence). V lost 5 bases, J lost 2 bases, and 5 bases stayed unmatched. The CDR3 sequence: CASSQAQGQETQYF. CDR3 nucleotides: TGTGCCAGCAGCCAGGCACAGGGGCAAGAGACCCAGTACTTC.

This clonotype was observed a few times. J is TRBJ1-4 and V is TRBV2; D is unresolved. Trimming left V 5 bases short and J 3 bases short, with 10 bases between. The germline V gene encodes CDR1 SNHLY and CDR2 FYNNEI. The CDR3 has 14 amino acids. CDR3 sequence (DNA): TGTGCCAGCAGTCAGAAGGCTGCTAATGAAAAACTGTTTTTT. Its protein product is CASSQKAANEKLFF.